This T cell receptor (beta chain) was recovered during a study of immune characterization of retroperitoneal liposarcoma. Only a few counts were recorded for this clonotype. The germline CDR1 and CDR2 sequences are MNHEY and SVGAGI. The CDR3 spans 14 residues. V lost 2 bases and J lost 6, with 14 bases in between. TCRdb reprocessed the PCR reads via MiXCR and lists one record per CDR3 protein. The table records some 11,000 distinct CDR3 sequences, 20% to 25% of them present only once. Specimen: blood. The chain links TRBV6-5 to TRBJ2-7; TRBD2 might be the D (5 bases). The receptor's source is a female donor with retroperitoneal liposarcoma. CDR3 sequence reads: CASSYHRREGEQYF. The CDR3 nucleotides read TGTGCCAGCAGTTACCACCGACGGGAAGGCGAGCAGTACTTC.